This entry features one T cell receptor (beta chain) sequence. The antigen remains unidentified. This sample is part of a study of cytomegalovirus exposure and HLA in healthy donors. The study, taken as a whole, reports: TCR sequences were mostly rare, though some public TCRs occurred in many donors. Near-uniform donor sequencing depth was presumed by presence/absence analyses. Altogether, 150 or so TCR beta chains were recorded as cytomegalovirus-associated. According to a later analysis, most TCR beta chains associated with CMV appeared HLA-restricted.

Looked up from germline, CDR1 is MNHEY and CDR2 is SVGAGI. V gave up 4 bases and J gave up 0 bases, with 13 bases separating them. The CDR3 totals 16 residues. Vbeta (60) and Jbeta (13) primers were used in the PCR. The data were produced by immunoSEQ multiplex PCR, yet TCRdb's version contains in-frame clones alone and is incomplete. In the table there are 150,000 to 200,000 clones, around 77% of which are singletons. The chain has TRBV6-5 and TRBJ1-3, with D possibly matching TRBD1 (6 bases). The clonotype comes from a woman aged 30 to 39 in good health and CMV-seropositive. Sequencing was performed on PBMCs. CDR3 amino acids: CASSSTGPYSGNTIYF. For the CDR3, the DNA is TGTGCCAGCAGTTCGACAGGTCCCTACTCTGGAAACACCATATATTTT.